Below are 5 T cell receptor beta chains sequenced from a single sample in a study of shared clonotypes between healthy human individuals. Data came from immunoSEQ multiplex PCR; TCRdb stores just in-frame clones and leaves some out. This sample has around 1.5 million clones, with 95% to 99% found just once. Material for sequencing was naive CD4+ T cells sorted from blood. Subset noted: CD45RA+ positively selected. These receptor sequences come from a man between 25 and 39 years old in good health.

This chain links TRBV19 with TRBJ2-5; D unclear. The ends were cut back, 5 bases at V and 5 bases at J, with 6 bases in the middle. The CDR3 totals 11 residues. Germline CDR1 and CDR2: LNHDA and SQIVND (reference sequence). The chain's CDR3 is CASSEYETQYF. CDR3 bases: TGTGCCAGTAGTGAGTACGAGACCCAGTACTTC.

The chain's CDR3 is CASSLTDRDSYEQYF. As DNA, the CDR3 is TGTGCCAGCAGTCTTACTGACCGGGACAGCTACGAGCAGTACTTC. The rearrangement uses TRBV28 and TRBJ2-7; 7 bases map to TRBD1. Losses at the gene ends were 5 bases for V and 3 bases for J; bases not matched to a gene: 10. CDR3 length: 15 residues. Germline CDR1 is MDHEN and CDR2 is SYDVKM.

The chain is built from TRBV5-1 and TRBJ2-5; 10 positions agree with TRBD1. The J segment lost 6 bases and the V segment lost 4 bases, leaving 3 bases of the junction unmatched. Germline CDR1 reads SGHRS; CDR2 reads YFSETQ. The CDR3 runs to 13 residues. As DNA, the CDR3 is TGCGCCAGCAGCGGGACAGGGGCGAAGACCCAGTACTTC. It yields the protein CASSGTGAKTQYF.

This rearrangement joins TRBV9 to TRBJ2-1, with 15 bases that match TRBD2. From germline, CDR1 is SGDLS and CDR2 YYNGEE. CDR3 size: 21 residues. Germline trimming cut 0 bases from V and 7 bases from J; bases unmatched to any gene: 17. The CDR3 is CASSVGGPGLAGGVGKNEQFF. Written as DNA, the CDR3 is TGTGCCAGCAGCGTAGGAGGTCCGGGACTAGCGGGAGGTGTAGGGAAAAATGAGCAGTTCTTC.

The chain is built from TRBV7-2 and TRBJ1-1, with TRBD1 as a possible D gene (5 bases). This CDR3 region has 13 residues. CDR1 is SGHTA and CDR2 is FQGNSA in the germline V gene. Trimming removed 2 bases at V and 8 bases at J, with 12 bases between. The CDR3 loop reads CASSLLSGTEAFF. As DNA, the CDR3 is TGTGCCAGCAGCTTACTCTCCGGGACCGAAGCTTTCTTT.